This T cell receptor (beta chain) was sequenced in a study of shared clonotypes between healthy human individuals. Study-level findings and limits: Sampling covered nothing but blood. Tissue TCR repertoires likely differ from those found in blood. Since donors were few, the genetic and exposure-history diversity represented was limited. The study found lower generation probabilities in non-shared clonotypes than in those shared by all four donors.

To note about this clone: Antigen specificity is unknown.

CD45RO-negative, CCR7-positively selected cells formed the naive CD8 fraction, excluding terminally differentiated effector memory CD45RA+ cells. Per germline, CDR1 MGHRA and CDR2 YSYEKL. Between the trimmed V and J ends, which lost 5 bases and 2 bases, there was a span of 17 bases. The CDR3 is made up of 16 amino acids. Sequencing was performed with immunoSEQ multiplex PCR; in TCRdb, only in-frame clones are kept and a portion is missing. The repertoire holds about 680,000 clones, about 92% seen once, with more than 20% in the top ten. This sequence joins TRBV4-1 and TRBJ2-3, with D perhaps matching TRBD2 (6 bases). The receptor was isolated from a man between 25 and 39 years old in good health. Sample: naive CD8+ T cells sorted from blood. CDR3 amino acids: CASSTRGGGITDTQYF. CDR3 sequence (DNA): TGCGCCAGCAGCACGAGGGGTGGCGGGATCACAGATACGCAGTATTTT.